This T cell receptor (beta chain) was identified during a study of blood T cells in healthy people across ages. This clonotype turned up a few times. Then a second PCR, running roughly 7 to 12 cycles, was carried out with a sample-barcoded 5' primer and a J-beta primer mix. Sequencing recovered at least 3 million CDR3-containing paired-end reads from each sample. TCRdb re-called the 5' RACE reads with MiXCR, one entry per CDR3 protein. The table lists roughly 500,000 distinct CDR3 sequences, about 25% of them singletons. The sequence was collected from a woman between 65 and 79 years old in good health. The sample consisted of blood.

CDR3 nucleotide sequence: TGCAGTGCTAAACTAGCGGGGGGCACAGATGAGCAGTTCTTC. Residues: CSAKLAGGTDEQFF. The chain carries TRBV20-1 and TRBJ2-5; 12 positions agree with TRBD2. The better agreement between TRBJ2-1 and the DNA end casts doubt on the J call. CDR1 and CDR2 (germline): DFQATT, SNEGSKA (reference sequence). The CDR3 extends over 14 amino acids.